A selection of T cell receptor beta chains follows, all from one sample in a study of OX40 agonist ivuxolimab in advanced cancers. Method: immunoSEQ multiplex PCR; TCRdb's copy keeps in-frame clones and lacks some. The data contain approximately 13,000 clones, about 80% of them singletons. Sequenced here: CD4+ or CD8+ T cells sorted from blood, sampled in a trial of the OX40 agonist ivuxolimab. These receptors all come from an adult with an advanced solid tumor such as melanoma, head and neck, liver or kidney cancer. Each CDR3 is given with its conserved first and last residue. A D gene is named only where the DNA matches it firmly. Size is omitted from some rows. Given values are once, few, many or a class for expanded clones.

clone size	CDR3 length	V gene	J gene	D gene	CDR3 DNA	CDR3 protein
-	20	TRBV4-2	TRBJ2-2	TRBD2	TGTGCCAGCAGCCAAGATGTTTTTCCTAGCGGGAGGGCTAACACCGGGGAGCTGTTTTTT	CASSQDVFPSGRANTGELFF
once	14	TRBV2	TRBJ2-3	-	TGTGCCAGCAGTCCCAGCTTATCGTTAAATACGCAGTATTTT	CASSPSLSLNTQYF
-	14	TRBV9	TRBJ1-5	-	TGTGCCAGCAGCGTGGGGGGGGGCAATCAGCCCCAGCATTTT	CASSVGGGNQPQHF
-	15	TRBV4-3	TRBJ2-5	-	TGCGCCAGCAGCCAGTCGGGACAGCGGGGAGAGACCCAGTACTTC	CASSQSGQRGETQYF
-	16	TRBV18	TRBJ2-3	TRBD1	TGTGCCAGCTCACACAGACAGGGGGCTCGGGCAGATACGCAGTATTTT	CASSHRQGARADTQYF
-	14	TRBV9	TRBJ2-1	-	TGTGCCAGCAGCGTAGGGGCAGAGTACAATGAGCAGTTCTTC	CASSVGAEYNEQFF
few	16	TRBV27	TRBJ2-7	-	TGTGCCAGCAAGTCCTATGGGAACACAAAGTTCTACGAGCAGTACTTC	CASKSYGNTKFYEQYF
-	13	TRBV2	TRBJ2-3	-	TGTGCCAGTGACCGGGGGAACACAGATACGCAGTATTTT	CASDRGNTDTQYF
-	16	TRBV13	TRBJ2-1	TRBD2	TGTGCCAGCAGCCTTCGCGGGGCGGGAGAGAGCAATGAGCAGTTCTTC	CASSLRGAGESNEQFF
-	15	TRBV2	TRBJ2-7	TRBD2	TGTGCCAGCAGTGGTCAGGCTAGCGGGTACGACGAGCAGTACTTC	CASSGQASGYDEQYF
-	11	TRBV7-9	TRBJ2-7	-	TGTGCCAGCAGCCCAGGGCGCGAGCAGTACTTC	CASSPGREQYF
-	11	TRBV28	TRBJ1-1	-	TGTGCCAGCAGTTTCCAGACTGAAGCTTTCTTT	CASSFQTEAFF
-	13	TRBV5-1	TRBJ2-3	TRBD1	TGCGCCAGCAGCGGAACAGGGGCAGATACGCAGTATTTT	CASSGTGADTQYF
few	11	TRBV28	TRBJ1-1	-	TGTGCCAGCAGTTTATCGCCTGAAGCTTTCTTT	CASSLSPEAFF
-	16	TRBV4-3	TRBJ1-5	TRBD1	TGCGCCAGCAGCCAAGACAGGGGGGTGATGAATCAGCCCCAGCATTTT	CASSQDRGVMNQPQHF
-	11	TRBV28	TRBJ2-5	-	TGTGCCAGCAGTCTAGGTTTCGCCCAGTACTTC	CASSLGFAQYF
-	13	TRBV7-3	TRBJ1-6	-	TGTGCCAGCAGCTTAATCGCAGATTCACCCCTCCACTTT	CASSLIADSPLHF
-	14	TRBV6-1	TRBJ2-3	-	TGTGCCAGCAGTGACTCCCCGGGCACAGATACGCAGTATTTT	CASSDSPGTDTQYF
-	13	TRBV7-2	TRBJ1-1	-	TGTGCCAGCCGGCCCGTAGGGTTCACTGAAGCTTTCTTT	CASRPVGFTEAFF
-	17	TRBV9	TRBJ1-3	TRBD1	TGTGCCAGCGGCCATAGGACAGGGGTTTACTCTGGAAACACCATATATTTT	CASGHRTGVYSGNTIYF
once	15	TRBV2	TRBJ2-7	TRBD2	TGTGCCAGCAGTGAAACTAGCGGGGGGACCTACGAGCAGTACTTC	CASSETSGGTYEQYF
-	15	TRBV11-1	TRBJ2-5	TRBD2	TGTGCCAGCAGCCGTGGACTAGCGGGGGGCGAGACCCAGTACTTC	CASSRGLAGGETQYF
-	13	TRBV11-2	TRBJ2-7	TRBD1	TGTGCCAGCAGCCCCGGGACAGTCTACGAGCAGTACTTC	CASSPGTVYEQYF
-	16	TRBV21-1	TRBJ2-5	-	TGTGCCAGCAGCAAAGCAATGGACAGGGAACAAGAGACCCAGTACTTC	CASSKAMDREQETQYF
-	15	TRBV19	TRBJ2-7	-	TGTGCCAGTAGTCTCCTCTCGGGGGACGGGCGCGAGCAGTACTTC	CASSLLSGDGREQYF
-	14	TRBV27	TRBJ2-7	-	TGTGCCAGCAGTTTATCCCCGTCCGGCTGCGAGCAGTACTTC	CASSLSPSGCEQYF
once	14	TRBV6-5	TRBJ2-3	-	TGTGCCAGCAGTTACAATTTAGACACAGATACGCAGTATTTT	CASSYNLDTDTQYF
-	16	TRBV23-1	TRBJ2-7	-	TGCGCCAGCAGGACTGGCCGGGACGTTTCAGCCTACGAGCAGTACTTC	CASRTGRDVSAYEQYF
-	15	TRBV7-6	TRBJ2-6	-	TGTGCCAGCAGCTTAGATCGTCTACATGGCAACGTCCTGACTTTC	CASSLDRLHGNVLTF
-	15	TRBV11-1	TRBJ1-2	TRBD1	TGTGCCAGCAGCCTCCGACAGGGGGCAGGCTATGGCTACACCTTC	CASSLRQGAGYGYTF
-	15	TRBV9	TRBJ1-5	-	TGTGCCAGCAGCTCTGGGGGGTATAGCAATCAGCCCCAGCATTTT	CASSSGGYSNQPQHF
-	14	TRBV19	TRBJ2-7	TRBD1	TGTGCCAGTACCCGAACGGGACAGTCCTACGAGCAGTACTTC	CASTRTGQSYEQYF
-	18	TRBV30	TRBJ2-1	TRBD2	TGTGCCTGGAGTAGCGACGGGACTAGCGGGATGCGTTGGGGTGAGCAGTTCTTC	CAWSSDGTSGMRWGEQFF
-	18	TRBV7-9	TRBJ1-4	TRBD1	TGTGCCAGCAGCTCGGTCCTCCGGGACAGGGACACTAATGAAAAACTGTTTTTT	CASSSVLRDRDTNEKLFF
few	15	TRBV5-6	TRBJ2-2	TRBD2	TGTGCCAGCAGCGCCGGACTAGGGGCGGGCGGGGAGCTGTTTTTT	CASSAGLGAGGELFF
once	15	TRBV29-1	TRBJ1-3	-	TGCAGCGCCGGCTCCGGGACAAATACTGGAAACACCATATATTTT	CSAGSGTNTGNTIYF
few	10	TRBV7-9	TRBJ2-2	-	TGTGCCAGCAGCCTAAAGGAGCTGTTTTTT	CASSLKELFF